A single count supports the clone carrying this TCR beta chain. Its target is unknown. In the ViraFEST assay, antigen-specific CD4+ clonotypes were identified by expansion after peptide-pool stimulation. Subsequent to about 10 days of culture, CD4+ T cells were isolated. PCR confirmed that the person was infected with SARS-CoV-2 between March and December 2020. The data derive from a study of vaccination effects on CD4 cells after COVID-19. Generated by immunoSEQ multiplex PCR, the TCRdb table keeps only in-frame clones and is missing some. The sample shows 26,000 or so clones, 75% to 85% of them seen only once. The TCR sequence derives from a human donor who had a prior SARS-CoV-2 infection. Material: CD4+ T cells from PBMCs cultured with HCoV-NL63 spike peptides, obtained before COVID-19 vaccination.

Written as DNA, the CDR3 is TGTGCCAGCAGCTTAGGGCCAGCGGAACTGAACACCGGGGAGCTGTTTTTT. Amino acid sequence: CASSLGPAELNTGELFF. The chain employs TRBV7-2 and TRBJ2-2; maybe TRBD2 (5 bases). This CDR3 spans 17 amino acids. V shed 1 base and J shed 1 base, with 13 bases lying between them. Germline V lookup: CDR1 SGHTA, CDR2 FQGNSA.